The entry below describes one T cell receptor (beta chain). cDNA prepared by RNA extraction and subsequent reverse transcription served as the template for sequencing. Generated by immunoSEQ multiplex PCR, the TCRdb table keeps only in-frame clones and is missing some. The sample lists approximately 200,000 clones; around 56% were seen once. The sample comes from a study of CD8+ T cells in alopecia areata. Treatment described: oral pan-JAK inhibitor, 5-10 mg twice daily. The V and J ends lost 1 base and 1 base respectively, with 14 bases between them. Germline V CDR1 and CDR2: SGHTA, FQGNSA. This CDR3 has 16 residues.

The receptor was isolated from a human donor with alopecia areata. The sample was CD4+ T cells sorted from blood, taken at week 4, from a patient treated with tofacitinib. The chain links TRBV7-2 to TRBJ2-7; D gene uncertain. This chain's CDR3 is CASSLVAAGQSYEQYF. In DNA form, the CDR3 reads TGTGCCAGCAGCTTAGTGGCGGCAGGCCAGTCCTACGAGCAGTACTTC.